These 9 T cell receptor beta chains were all obtained from the same sample, sequenced in a study of T-cell memory formation after mild COVID-19. TCRdb called the 5' RACE reads again in MiXCR, with one record for every CDR3 protein. The table records roughly 400,000 distinct CDR3 sequences, approximately 16% of them present only once. The sample taken for sequencing was PBMCs or a T cell subset sorted from them (not recorded which). These receptors came from a young man who had mild COVID-19 (a few samples of this study predate the infection). Cell type and time point are not known.

This clonotype was counted at least ten times. The gene calls are TRBV5-4 and TRBJ1-1, with D tentatively TRBD1 (6 bases). CDR1 is SGHNT and CDR2 is YYREEE in the germline V gene (reference sequence). The CDR3 has 16 residues. With 5 bases removed from V and 1 base from J, the gap between germline ends came to 18 bases. CDR3 protein: CASRRIGGQKNTEAFF. The CDR3 coding sequence is TGTGCCAGCAGGCGCATAGGGGGACAAAAGAACACTGAAGCTTTCTTT.

This clonotype was detected only a few times. CDR3 protein: CASSRDRLHIPYGYTF. The CDR3, as DNA: TGTGCCAGCAGTAGGGACAGGCTACACATTCCCTATGGCTACACCTTC. This rearrangement joins TRBV6-5 to TRBJ1-2, with 8 bases lining up with TRBD1. V was pared by 5 bases and J by 4 bases, with 12 bases of the junction left unmatched. The CDR3 loop spans 16 amino acids. Germline-derived CDR1 and CDR2 are MNHEY and SVGAGI.

This clonotype was detected only a few times. The V gene is TRBV6-5, the J gene TRBJ2-7; perhaps TRBD2 as D (5 bases). The CDR3 has 13 amino acids. CDR1 and CDR2 (germline): MNHEY, SVGAGI. For the CDR3, the DNA is TGTGCCAGCAGTCCCGCGGGCGGGTCAAGCCAGCTAGTC. It is translated as CASSPAGGSSQLV.

This clonotype was seen a handful of times. V usage is TRBV27 and J usage is TRBJ2-5, with TRBD2 matching 11 bases. This CDR3 has 16 residues. CDR1 is MNHEY, CDR2 SMNVEV, per germline (reference sequence). Trimming removed 4 bases from V and 0 bases from J; junction bases left unmatched: 4. The CDR3, as DNA: TGTGCCAGCAGTTCCCGACTAGCGGGGCACCAAGAGACCCAGTACTTC. Its protein product is CASSSRLAGHQETQYF.

The chain employs TRBV6-5 and TRBJ2-1; D may correspond to TRBD1 or TRBD2 (6 bases each). Germline CDR1 MNHEY, CDR2 SVGAGI. The CDR3 extends over 17 amino acids. V was pared by 4 bases and J by 6 bases, with 22 bases between. The CDR3 region has the DNA TGTGCCAGCAGTTCCTCCCCTGCGGGGCTAGGGGGCAATGAGCAGTTCTTC. This translates into CASSSSPAGLGGNEQFF.

The chain is built from TRBV7-4 and TRBJ2-5; maybe TRBD1 (5 bases). The V and J ends lost 5 bases and 0 bases respectively, with 16 bases between them. CDR1 is SGHVT and CDR2 is SQSDAQ in the germline V gene. This CDR3 contains 16 residues. The CDR3 DNA follows: TGTGCCAGCAGCAGATCTTTCGACAGCTACCAAGAGACCCAGTACTTC. Translating gives CASSRSFDSYQETQYF.

Only a few counts were recorded for this clonotype. The chain employs TRBV5-5 and TRBJ2-5, with 9 nucleotides matching TRBD1. J gave up 4 bases and V 5 bases, and 6 bases lay outside the gene matches. The germline V gene has CDR1 SGHKS and CDR2 YYEKEE (reference sequence). The CDR3 has 14 amino acids. As DNA, the CDR3 is TGTGCCAGCAGTTCGACAGGGGGGGGAGAGACCCAGTACTTC. Protein product: CASSSTGGGETQYF.

This chain connects TRBV11-3 to TRBJ2-1, with D possibly being TRBD1 (5 bases). Trimming took off 0 bases at V and 0 bases at J, with 6 bases between the two ends. Per germline, CDR1 SGHNT and CDR2 YENEEA. The CDR3 covers 15 residues. The CDR3 nucleotides read TGTGCCAGCAGCTTAGACAGGGACTCCTACAATGAGCAGTTCTTC. Amino acids: CASSLDRDSYNEQFF.

This clonotype was counted only a few times. This chain connects TRBV5-1 to TRBJ2-3, with D hard to call. CDR3 size: 14 residues. The V gene lost 5 bases and the J gene lost 1 base, with 11 bases spanning the gap. Germline V gene sequence: CDR1 SGHRS, CDR2 YFSETQ. The CDR3 DNA reads as TGCGCCAGCAGAAGCGCTGGGGGCACAGATACGCAGTATTTT. This sequence encodes CASRSAGGTDTQYF.